This passage covers 23 T cell receptor beta chains from one sample sequenced in a study of identical twins. TCRdb ran MiXCR on the 5' RACE reads and lists one entry per CDR3 protein. This sample carries more than 400,000 distinct CDR3 sequences, nearly 15% of them seen once, and the ten largest clones take around 0.48%. The same sample was also studied in work on yellow fever vaccine responses in identical twins.

Sequenced input: CD4+ T cells sorted from blood. The receptors come from a woman aged 18-29 years in good health.

This clonotype has a handful of counts. V and J are TRBV7-9 and TRBJ2-5; TRBD2 matches at 7 bases. The length of the CDR3 is 16 residues. The germline V gene encodes CDR1 SEHNR and CDR2 FQNEAQ (reference sequence). With 1 base clipped from V and 2 bases from J, the junction kept 7 bases outside the gene matches. Here the CDR3 reads CASSLGRLAEQETQYF. The CDR3 DNA follows: TGTGCCAGCAGCTTAGGCCGACTAGCTGAACAAGAGACCCAGTACTTC. Supplemented by reference TRBV7-9 and TRBJ2-5, the full variable domain reads DTGVSQNPRHKITKRGQNVTFRCDPISEHNRLYWYRQTLGQGPEFLTYFQNEAQLEKSRLLSDRFSAERPKGSFSTLEIQRTEQGDSAMYLCASSLGRLAEQETQYFGPGTRLLVL.

This rearrangement joins TRBV6-1 to TRBJ2-5; D is ambiguous. Germline CDR1 and CDR2: MNHNS and SASEGT. The CDR3 contains 13 residues. V was clipped by 6 bases and J by 0 bases, with 8 bases between them. The CDR3 DNA reads as TGTGCCAGCAGCGGGCCGAACCAAGAGACCCAGTACTTC. Its protein is CASSGPNQETQYF.

V and J are TRBV12-3 or TRBV12-4 and TRBJ2-7; D may match TRBD1 or TRBD2 (5 bases each). The CDR3 consists of 13 residues. The V and J ends lost 6 bases and 4 bases respectively, with 13 bases between them. CDR3 loop: CASSSMGPYEQYF. As DNA, the CDR3 is TGTGCCAGCAGCAGCATGGGACCTTACGAGCAGTACTTC.

This clonotype was counted many times. This chain connects TRBV5-1 to TRBJ2-2; TRBD1 matches at 7 bases. The CDR3 contains 16 residues. V lost 3 bases, J lost 0 bases, and 5 bases stayed unmatched. Germline CDR1 is SGHRS and CDR2 is YFSETQ. CDR3 in DNA: TGCGCCAGCAGCTCGACCGGGACAGCGAACACCGGGGAGCTGTTTTTT. Its protein product is CASSSTGTANTGELFF.

The rearrangement joins TRBV7-9 to TRBJ1-6; D is perhaps TRBD1 (5 bases). Germline-derived CDR1 and CDR2 are SEHNR and FQNEAQ (reference sequence). V was shortened by 5 bases and J by 10 bases, with 12 bases between the two germline ends. The length of the CDR3 is 13 residues. The CDR3 bases are TGTGCCAGCAGCAGCAGGGTTTCGTCACCCCTCCACTTT. It is translated as CASSSRVSSPLHF.

This clonotype was detected a few times. This chain connects TRBV10-3 to TRBJ1-5, with D uncertain. The CDR3 totals 14 residues. V gave up 6 bases and J gave up 4 bases, with 13 bases separating them. Germline CDR1 is ENHRY and CDR2 is SYGVKD. This chain's CDR3 is CAISPGGGNQPQHF. The CDR3 bases are TGTGCCATCAGCCCAGGAGGTGGGAATCAGCCCCAGCATTTT.

This clonotype was counted a few times. The gene calls are TRBV10-3 and TRBJ2-7; D call uncertain. The CDR3 has 14 amino acids. In germline, CDR1 is ENHRY, CDR2 SYGVKD. V lost 7 bases and J 5 bases, leaving 18 bases between the germline ends. CDR3 bases: TGTGCCATCACCCCCCGGAGTCTCGGCCACGAGCAGTACTTC. Translation: CAITPRSLGHEQYF.

The J gene is TRBJ2-1, the V gene TRBV7-6; the match to TRBD2 covers 9 bases. The germline V gene has CDR1 SGHVS and CDR2 FNYEAQ. CDR3 size: 17 residues. V shed 5 bases and J 7 bases; nucleotides not matched to a gene: 15. This chain's CDR3 is CASSLLYAGGNRNEQFF. Here the CDR3 DNA reads TGTGCCAGCAGCCTGTTGTACGCGGGGGGGAACCGGAATGAGCAGTTCTTC.

Ten or more counts support this clonotype. This chain connects TRBV15 to TRBJ2-3; a possible D gene is TRBD2 (6 bases). V lost 2 bases, J lost 5 bases, and 20 bases lay in between. This CDR3 region has 17 residues. CDR1 and CDR2 (germline): LNHNV, YYDKDF (reference sequence). This CDR3 is CATSRSRTQWGEDTQYF. CDR3 DNA sequence: TGTGCCACCAGCAGATCTCGGACTCAATGGGGGGAAGATACGCAGTATTTT. The variable domain in full, with the rest retrieved from reference TRBV15 and TRBJ2-3, is DAMVIQNPRYQVTQFGKPVTLSCSQTLNHNVMYWYQQKSSQAPKLLFHYYDKDFNNEADTPDNFQSRRPNTSFCFLDIRSPGLGDTAMYLCATSRSRTQWGEDTQYFGPGTRLTVL.

This clonotype showed up just a few times. This rearrangement joins TRBV27 to TRBJ2-4; D uncertain. The CDR3 loop spans 14 amino acids. The germline CDR1 and CDR2 sequences are MNHEY and SMNVEV (reference sequence). Trimming removed 4 bases at V and 3 bases at J, with 10 bases between. The CDR3 spells CASSSFAVKNIQYF. The CDR3 bases are TGTGCCAGCAGTTCATTCGCGGTCAAAAACATTCAGTACTTC.

The V gene is TRBV10-3, the J gene TRBJ1-2; 9 bases fit TRBD1. The CDR3 is 12 residues long. Germline CDR1 and CDR2: ENHRY and SYGVKD. The V gene end was trimmed by 4 bases and the J gene end by 13 bases; junction bases not matched to a gene: 7. The CDR3 here is CAISAGQGGVTF. The CDR3 nucleotides read TGTGCCATCAGTGCGGGACAGGGCGGTGTCACCTTC.

With respect to this clonotype: The limits of the CDR3 on the DNA are not certain, so only TCRdb's listed CDR3 is given. The chain uses TRBV9 and TRBJ2-1; no check of the table's D call, TRBD2, against the DNA was made. Germline V gene data show CDR1 as SGDLS and CDR2 as YYNGEE. The length of the CDR3 is 13 amino acids, counting both ends. The CDR3: CASSVAKGAGLNF.

The chain has TRBV5-1 and TRBJ1-1; no definite D call. Germline V lookup: CDR1 SGHRS, CDR2 YFSETQ. V was clipped by 4 bases and J by 8 bases, with 18 bases between them. The CDR3 spans 14 residues. The CDR3 region is CASSPQTGPREAFF. The DNA of the CDR3 is TGCGCCAGCAGCCCACAGACGGGTCCTAGGGAAGCTTTCTTT.

The chain combines TRBV5-1 with TRBJ2-1, with 7 bases aligning to TRBD1. Per the germline V gene, CDR1 is SGHRS and CDR2 is YFSETQ. The CDR3 consists of 16 residues. Unmatched junction bases numbered 13, after V lost 5 bases and J lost 5 bases. CDR3 loop: CASRQTGAGYNNEQFF. The CDR3 bases are TGCGCCAGCAGGCAAACAGGGGCCGGATACAACAATGAGCAGTTCTTC.

This clonotype occurred a few times. The chain joins TRBV20-1 to TRBJ2-7; TRBD2 matches 9 bases. Germline loops: CDR1 DFQATT, CDR2 SNEGSKA (reference sequence). CDR3 length: 16 residues. J was trimmed by 3 bases and V by 6 bases; bases with no gene match: 15. The CDR3 reads CSATGQPGLAGYEQYF. The CDR3 bases are TGCAGTGCCACAGGACAGCCGGGACTAGCTGGCTACGAGCAGTACTTC.

There are a few counts of this clonotype. The V gene is TRBV24-1, the J gene TRBJ2-1; 11 positions match TRBD1. Unmatched junction bases numbered 16, after V lost 2 bases and J lost 8 bases. Germline assignment: CDR1 KGHDR and CDR2 SFDVKD. The CDR3 is made up of 19 amino acids. In nucleotides, the CDR3 is TGTGCCACCAGTGATTCAGGACAGGGGGCTTACAAGAAGGGCGATGAGCAGTTCTTC. This codes for CATSDSGQGAYKKGDEQFF.

This clonotype appeared many times. As DNA, the CDR3 is TGTGCCAGCAGTTTGAGGACTAGCGGGGGGCAAGAGACCCAGTACTTC. Amino acids: CASSLRTSGGQETQYF. This chain connects TRBV12-3 or TRBV12-4 to TRBJ2-5; 14 bases align to TRBD2. J gave up 2 bases and V 3 bases, and 2 bases lay outside the gene matches. The CDR3 runs 16 residues.

The chain employs TRBV5-1 and TRBJ1-6, with D uncertain. CDR1 and CDR2 from the germline V gene are SGHRS and YFSETQ. The CDR3 is 15 amino acids. V gave up 4 bases and J gave up 0 bases, with 8 bases separating them. The CDR3 reads CASSAESSYNSPLHF. CDR3 DNA: TGCGCCAGCAGCGCAGAGAGCTCCTATAATTCACCCCTCCACTTT. Full variable domain (rest looked up from reference TRBV5-1 and TRBJ1-6): KAGVTQTPRYLIKTRGQQVTLSCSPISGHRSVSWYQQTPGQGLQFLFEYFSETQRNKGNFPGRFSGRQFSNSRSEMNVSTLELGDSALYLCASSAESSYNSPLHFGNGTRLTVT.

V gene TRBV18 combines with J gene TRBJ2-1, with TRBD2 matching over 7 bases. Germline CDR1 is KGHSH and CDR2 is LQKENI. V lost 3 bases and J lost 6; bases outside the gene matches: 14. The CDR3 has 17 amino acids. CDR3 sequence reads: CASSPWRAGEFGNEQFF. The CDR3 region has the DNA TGTGCCAGCTCACCCTGGCGGGCGGGGGAGTTTGGCAATGAGCAGTTCTTC.

This clonotype was seen only a few times. CDR3 in amino acids: CASSQVDARYGYTF. CDR3 in DNA: TGTGCCAGCAGCCAAGTGGATGCCCGCTATGGCTACACCTTC. The chain couples TRBV3-1 to TRBJ1-2, with D hard to call. The V gene's germline CDR1 is LGHDT and CDR2 YNNKEL (reference sequence). V was shortened by 1 base and J by 4 bases, with 10 bases between the two germline ends. This CDR3 contains 14 residues.

This clonotype was seen a handful of times. The gene calls are TRBV7-6 and TRBJ2-1; D may be TRBD1 (7 bases). The germline V and J ends were trimmed by 1 base and 9 bases, with 16 bases remaining between them. CDR1 and CDR2 (germline): SGHVS, FNYEAQ. The CDR3 is 15 amino acids. CDR3 nucleotides: TGTGCCAGCAGCTTAGGGCTTGGAGGGGGCCGTGAGCAGTTCTTC. It codes for CASSLGLGGGREQFF.

This clonotype came up a few times. The chain joins TRBV6-5 to TRBJ2-2, with 9 bases identical to TRBD2. This CDR3 is 17 amino acids long. From germline, CDR1 is MNHEY and CDR2 SVGAGI. J lost 4 bases, V lost 4 bases, and 10 bases had no gene match. CDR3 amino acids: CASSLEQLAGVTGELFF. The CDR3 DNA follows: TGTGCCAGCAGTTTGGAGCAATTAGCGGGGGTCACCGGGGAGCTGTTTTTT.

This clonotype occurred a few times. The chain carries TRBV5-1 and TRBJ2-2, with D maybe TRBD1 (6 bases). The germline CDR1 and CDR2 sequences are SGHRS and YFSETQ. CDR3 size: 15 residues. The V end was cut by 2 bases, the J end by 0 bases, with 8 bases between. The CDR3 here is CASSFGGTNTGELFF. For the CDR3, the DNA is TGCGCCAGCAGCTTTGGGGGCACGAACACCGGGGAGCTGTTTTTT. Full variable domain (remainder filled in from reference TRBV5-1 and TRBJ2-2): KAGVTQTPRYLIKTRGQQVTLSCSPISGHRSVSWYQQTPGQGLQFLFEYFSETQRNKGNFPGRFSGRQFSNSRSEMNVSTLELGDSALYLCASSFGGTNTGELFFGEGSRLTVL.